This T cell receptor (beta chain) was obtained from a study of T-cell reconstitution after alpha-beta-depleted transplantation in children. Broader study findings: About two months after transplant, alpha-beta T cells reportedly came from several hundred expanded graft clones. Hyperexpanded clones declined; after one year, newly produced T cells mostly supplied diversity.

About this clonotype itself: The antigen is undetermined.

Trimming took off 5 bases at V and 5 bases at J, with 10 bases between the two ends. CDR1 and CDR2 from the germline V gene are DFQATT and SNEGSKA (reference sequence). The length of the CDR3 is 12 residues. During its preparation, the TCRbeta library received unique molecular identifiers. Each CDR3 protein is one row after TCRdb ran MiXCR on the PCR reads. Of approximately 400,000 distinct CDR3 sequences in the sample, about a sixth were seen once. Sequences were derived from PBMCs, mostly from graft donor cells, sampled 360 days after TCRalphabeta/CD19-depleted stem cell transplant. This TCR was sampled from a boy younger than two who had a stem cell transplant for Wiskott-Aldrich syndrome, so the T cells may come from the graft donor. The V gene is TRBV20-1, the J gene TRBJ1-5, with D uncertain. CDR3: CSAPLLDQPQHF. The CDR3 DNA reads TGCAGTGCTCCCTTACTGGATCAGCCCCAGCATTTT.